This note documents a single TCR beta chain sequence. These data originate in a study of blood T cell repertoires in COVID-19. Across the study: Researchers got acute and convalescent COVID-19 samples from the United States, Italy and Spain. The cDNA or gDNA used as material had been derived from T cells, B-cell-depleted T cells, or PBMCs.

Per the study methods: Amplifying reference gene primers gave estimates of nucleated cell counts. Clones were sequenced by immunoSEQ multiplex PCR, and TCRdb holds only the in-frame ones, with some missing. V, J and clone size are those of that table, while D and trimming were read from the DNA. This sample carries under 150,000 clones, over 75% of them seen once, and the ten largest clones take around 1.5%. Germline V gene lookup returns CDR1 SGHKS and CDR2 YYEKEE (reference sequence). The CDR3 sequence is 15 residues long. The V gene lost 2 bases and the J gene lost 1 base, with 11 bases spanning the gap.

Source material: peripheral blood. J is TRBJ2-3 and V is TRBV5-5; possible D gene TRBD2, 6 bases. The receptor comes from a man aged 45-65 years with acute or convalescent COVID-19. The CDR3 coding sequence is TGTGCCAGCAGCTTTAGGGGCGGGGGCACAGATACGCAGTATTTT. It specifies CASSFRGGGTDTQYF.